This TCR beta chain was sequenced during a study of T cell repertoires in cytomegalovirus infection. Across the whole study: Peptides in the study included HLA-C-restricted and HLA-B-restricted CMV epitopes. The public TCR beta signatures pointed to both CMV infection and matching HLA type.

Via MiXCR, TCRdb re-called the reads, giving one row per CDR3 protein. The sample has roughly 150,000 distinct CDR3 sequences, less than 25% seen once. Study-level points and caveats: There were carriers of CMV plus the relevant HLA, and cumulative public TCR beta family frequency identified them. CMV-specific TCR beta clonotypes restricted by HLA-C dominated the ex vivo response.

This clonotype was counted many times. Its antigen is as yet unknown. This CDR3 has 19 amino acids. The germline gives CDR1 MNHNY, CDR2 SVGAGI (reference sequence). J lost 3 bases, V lost 2 bases, and 16 bases had no gene match. The sample in question was CD8+ T cells from cultured PBMCs, obtained from culture after CMV antigen stimulation. The V and J genes are TRBV6-6 and TRBJ1-2, with 9 bases matching TRBD1. The TCR sequence derives from a human donor in good health (CMV status not recorded). Some clones in this sample may be carry-over from other donors' samples. CDR3: CASSYGFADRTGEHYGYTF. CDR3 coding DNA: TGTGCCAGCAGTTACGGATTCGCGGACAGGACAGGGGAACACTATGGCTACACCTTC.